What follows are 9 T cell receptor beta chains derived from one specimen sequenced in a study of CD4+ T cells in melanoma. Sequenced by immunoSEQ multiplex PCR; TCRdb stores in-frame clones only, minus some. The sample yields about 110,000 clones, approximately 92% seen once. What was sequenced was peripheral blood. The receptors here all came from a human donor with melanoma.

This clone was found once. This sequence joins TRBV12-5 and TRBJ1-6, with a tentative D call TRBD1 (6 bases). This CDR3 comprises 14 residues. V lost 7 bases and J 9 bases, leaving 16 bases between the germline ends. Germline V CDR1 and CDR2: LGHNT, FRNRAP. The CDR3 DNA reads TGTGCTAGTGAACCATTACAGGGTCGTTCACCCCTCCACTTT. Its translation: CASEPLQGRSPLHF.

The CDR3 is CASSYETSGYNEQFF. The DNA of the CDR3 is TGTGCCAGTAGCTACGAGACTAGCGGCTACAATGAGCAGTTCTTC. This chain joins TRBV19 and TRBJ2-1; TRBD2 aligns across 9 bases. The V segment lost 6 bases and the J segment 3 bases; nucleotides outside the gene matches: 6. Germline loops: CDR1 LNHDA, CDR2 SQIVND (reference sequence). The CDR3 loop spans 15 amino acids.

The V gene is TRBV7-9, the J gene TRBJ2-7; D remains ambiguous. The CDR3 runs 11 residues. The germline CDR1 and CDR2 sequences are SEHNR and FQNEAQ (reference sequence). V lost 3 bases and J 6 bases, leaving 6 bases between the germline ends. CDR3 nucleotide sequence: TGTGCCAGCAGCTTGAAGGGCGAGCAGTACTTC. This gives the protein CASSLKGEQYF.

This clone was counted a single time. The chain carries TRBV5-4 and TRBJ2-7; D unclear. CDR1 and CDR2 from the germline V gene are SGHNT and YYREEE (reference sequence). V lost 2 bases and J 6 bases, leaving 9 bases between the germline ends. The CDR3 sequence is 12 residues long. In DNA, the CDR3 is TGTGCCAGCAGCTTCCTGGGTAGCGAGCAGTACTTC. Its protein product is CASSFLGSEQYF.

The chain employs TRBV4-3 and TRBJ2-7; D is uncertain. Per the germline V gene, CDR1 is LGHNA and CDR2 is YSLEER. V lost 0 bases, J lost 4 bases, and 19 bases lay in between. The CDR3 loop spans 17 amino acids. CDR3 sequence reads: CASSQDIGIGVYYEQYF. Here the CDR3 DNA reads TGCGCCAGCAGCCAAGATATCGGTATTGGGGTCTATTACGAGCAGTACTTC.

J is TRBJ1-2 and V is TRBV6-5; unclear D gene. There are 13 residues in the CDR3. Trimming removed 2 bases from V and 2 bases from J, with 6 bases in between. Germline CDR1 is MNHEY and CDR2 is SVGAGI. The CDR3 sequence is CASSYTGNYGYTF. The DNA of the CDR3 is TGTGCCAGCAGTTACACGGGCAACTATGGCTACACCTTC.

CDR3 bases: TGTGCCAGCGGGAGACAGGGTAAAACCGAGCAGTACTTC. It codes for CASGRQGKTEQYF. This chain connects TRBV7-2 to TRBJ2-7; TRBD1 matches at 7 bases. Germline CDR1 and CDR2: SGHTA and FQGNSA. The V segment lost 8 bases and the J segment 6 bases; nucleotides outside the gene matches: 10. The CDR3 sequence is 13 residues long.

CDR3: CASSLAYQETQYF. In DNA, the CDR3 is TGTGCCAGCAGCCTGGCTTACCAAGAGACCCAGTACTTC. J is TRBJ2-5 and V is TRBV5-6; D remains ambiguous. Trimming cost V 4 bases and J 0 bases, with 7 bases left between them. CDR1 and CDR2 from the germline V gene are SGHDT and YYEEEE. The CDR3 spans 13 residues.

This chain connects TRBV6-5 to TRBJ1-4; unclear D gene. CDR3 length: 15 amino acids. The germline V gene has CDR1 MNHEY and CDR2 SVGAGI. Trimming shortened V by 0 bases and J by 3 bases, and 8 bases separated the two germline ends. The CDR3 region has the DNA TGTGCCAGCAGTTACTCTCAGGCTCCTAATGAAAAACTGTTTTTT. This gives the protein CASSYSQAPNEKLFF.